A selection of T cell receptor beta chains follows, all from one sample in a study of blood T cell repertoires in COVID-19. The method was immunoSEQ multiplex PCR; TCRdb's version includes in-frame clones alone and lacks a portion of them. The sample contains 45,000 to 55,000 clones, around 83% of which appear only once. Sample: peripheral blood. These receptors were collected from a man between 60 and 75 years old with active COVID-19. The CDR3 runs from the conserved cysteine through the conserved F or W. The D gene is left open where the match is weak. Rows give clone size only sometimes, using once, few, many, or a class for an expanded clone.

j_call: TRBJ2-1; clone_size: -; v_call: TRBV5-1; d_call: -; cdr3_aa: CASRGVGNEQFF; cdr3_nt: TGCGCCAGCAGAGGAGTCGGCAATGAGCAGTTCTTC
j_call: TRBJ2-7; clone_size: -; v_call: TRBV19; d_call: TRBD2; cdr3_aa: CASSASAGETYEQYF; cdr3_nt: TGTGCCAGTAGTGCCTCGGCGGGAGAGACCTACGAGCAGTACTTC
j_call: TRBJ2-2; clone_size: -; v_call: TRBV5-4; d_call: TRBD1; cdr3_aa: CASRQDRGNTGELFF; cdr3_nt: TGTGCCAGCAGGCAGGACAGGGGGAACACCGGGGAGCTGTTTTTT
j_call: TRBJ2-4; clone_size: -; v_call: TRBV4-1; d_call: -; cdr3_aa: CASSQISRENIQYF; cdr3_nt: TGCGCCAGCAGCCAAATCTCTCGAGAAAACATTCAGTACTTC
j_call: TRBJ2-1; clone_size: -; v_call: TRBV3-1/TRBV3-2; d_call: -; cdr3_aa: CASSQAGRLGGNEQFF; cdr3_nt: TGTGCCAGCAGCCAAGCCGGTAGACTAGGCGGCAATGAGCAGTTCTTC
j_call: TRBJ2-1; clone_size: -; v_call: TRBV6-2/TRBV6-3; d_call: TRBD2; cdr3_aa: CASSWTLAGATYNEQFF; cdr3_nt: TGTGCCAGCAGCTGGACTCTAGCGGGGGCAACCTACAATGAGCAGTTCTTC
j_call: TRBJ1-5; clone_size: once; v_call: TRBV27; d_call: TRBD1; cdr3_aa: CASSFDGQGNQPQHF; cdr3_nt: TGTGCCAGCAGTTTCGACGGACAGGGAAATCAGCCCCAGCATTTT
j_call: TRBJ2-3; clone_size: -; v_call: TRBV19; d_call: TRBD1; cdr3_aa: CASSTRQGVTDTQYF; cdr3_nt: TGTGCCAGTAGTACGAGACAGGGGGTCACAGATACGCAGTATTTT
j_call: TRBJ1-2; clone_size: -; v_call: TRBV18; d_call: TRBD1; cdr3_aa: CASSPGQGNYGYTF; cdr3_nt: TGTGCCAGCTCACCAGGACAGGGGAACTATGGCTACACCTTC
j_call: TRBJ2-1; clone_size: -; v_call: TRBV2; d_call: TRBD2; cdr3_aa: CASSDTLAGLDYNEQFF; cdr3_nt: TGTGCCAGCAGTGACACACTAGCGGGACTTGACTACAATGAGCAGTTCTTC
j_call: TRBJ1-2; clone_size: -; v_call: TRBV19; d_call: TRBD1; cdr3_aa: CASSISSGGYGYTF; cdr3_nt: TGTGCCAGTAGTATATCGTCAGGGGGCTATGGCTACACCTTC
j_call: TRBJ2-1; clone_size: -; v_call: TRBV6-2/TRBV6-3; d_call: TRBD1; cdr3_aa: CASSYLRGGQSLYNEQFF; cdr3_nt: TGTGCCAGCAGTTACCTCCGAGGGGGCCAGAGTCTTTACAATGAGCAGTTCTTC
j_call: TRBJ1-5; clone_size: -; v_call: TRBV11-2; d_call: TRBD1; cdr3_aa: CASSLVPGTDNQPQHF; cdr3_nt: TGTGCCAGCAGCTTAGTCCCCGGGACAGACAATCAGCCCCAGCATTTT
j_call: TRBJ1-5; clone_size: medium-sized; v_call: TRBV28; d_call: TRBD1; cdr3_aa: CASSLGQGNQPQHF; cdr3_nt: TGTGCCAGCAGTTTAGGACAGGGCAATCAGCCCCAGCATTTT
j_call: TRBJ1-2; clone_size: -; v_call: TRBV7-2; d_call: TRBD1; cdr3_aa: CASSPDRGYGGYTF; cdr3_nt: TGTGCCAGCAGCCCTGACAGGGGGTATGGTGGCTACACCTTC
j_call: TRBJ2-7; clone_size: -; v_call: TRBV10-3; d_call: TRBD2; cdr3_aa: CAISERDPGLSYEQYF; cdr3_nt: TGTGCCATCAGTGAGAGAGATCCGGGACTATCCTACGAGCAGTACTTC
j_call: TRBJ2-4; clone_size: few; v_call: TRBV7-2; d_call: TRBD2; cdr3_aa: CASSFTSGRDIQYF; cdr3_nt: TGTGCCAGCAGCTTCACTAGCGGGAGGGACATTCAGTACTTC
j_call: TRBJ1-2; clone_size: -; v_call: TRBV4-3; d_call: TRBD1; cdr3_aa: CASSQDRGRRGYTF; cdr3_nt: TGCGCCAGCAGCCAAGACAGGGGGCGCCGGGGCTACACCTTC
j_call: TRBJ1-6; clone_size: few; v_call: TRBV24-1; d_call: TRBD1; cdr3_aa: CATSRSKGTESSYNSPLHF; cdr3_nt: TGTGCCACCAGCCGATCGAAGGGGACAGAGAGCTCCTATAATTCACCCCTCCACTTT
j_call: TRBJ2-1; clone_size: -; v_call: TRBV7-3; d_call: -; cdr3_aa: CASSSGQPHNEQFF; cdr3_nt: TGTGCCAGCAGCTCCGGACAGCCTCACAATGAGCAGTTCTTC
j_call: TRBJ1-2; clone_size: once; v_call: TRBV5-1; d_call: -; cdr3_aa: CASSLDSSGGYTF; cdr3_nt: TGCGCCAGCAGCTTGGACTCATCGGGGGGCTACACCTTC
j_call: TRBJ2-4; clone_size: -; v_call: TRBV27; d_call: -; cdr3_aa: CASNYYERKNIQYF; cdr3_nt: TGTGCCAGCAATTACTACGAGAGGAAAAACATTCAGTACTTC
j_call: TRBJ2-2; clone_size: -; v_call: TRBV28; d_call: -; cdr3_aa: CASSLAGSGTGELFF; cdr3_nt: TGTGCCAGCAGTTTAGCGGGGTCGGGCACCGGGGAGCTGTTTTTT
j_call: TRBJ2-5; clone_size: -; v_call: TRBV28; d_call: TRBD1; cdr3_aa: CASSLDRVDETQYF; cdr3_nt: TGTGCCAGCAGCCTTGACAGGGTTGATGAGACCCAGTACTTC
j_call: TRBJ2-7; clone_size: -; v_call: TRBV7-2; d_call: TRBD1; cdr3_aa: CASSSRQGRNYEQYF; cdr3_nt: TGTGCCAGCAGCTCCCGACAGGGGAGGAACTACGAGCAGTACTTC
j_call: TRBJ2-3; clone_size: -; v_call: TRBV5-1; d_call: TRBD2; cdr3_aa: CASSPLLTSGTDTQYF; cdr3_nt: TGCGCCAGCAGCCCCCTGCTGACTAGCGGCACAGATACGCAGTATTTT
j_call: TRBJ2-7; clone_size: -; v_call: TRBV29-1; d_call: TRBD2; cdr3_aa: CSVLAGDYEQYF; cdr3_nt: TGCAGCGTTTTAGCGGGAGACTACGAGCAGTACTTC
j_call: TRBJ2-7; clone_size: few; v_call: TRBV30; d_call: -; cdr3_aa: CAGSGGRKYEQYF; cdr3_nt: TGTGCCGGAAGTGGGGGGCGCAAGTACGAGCAGTACTTC
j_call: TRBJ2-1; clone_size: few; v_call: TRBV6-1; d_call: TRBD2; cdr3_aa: CASSAFWREGLNEQFF; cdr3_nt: TGTGCCAGCAGTGCTTTTTGGCGGGAGGGGCTCAATGAGCAGTTCTTC
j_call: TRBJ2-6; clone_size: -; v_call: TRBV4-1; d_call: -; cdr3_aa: CASSQTGSGANVLTF; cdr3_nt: TGCGCCAGCAGCCAAACAGGCTCTGGGGCCAACGTCCTGACTTTC
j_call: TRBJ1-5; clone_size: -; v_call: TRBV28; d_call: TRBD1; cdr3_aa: CASSPRTGRQPQHF; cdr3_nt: TGTGCCAGCAGCCCACGGACAGGGCGGCAGCCCCAGCATTTT
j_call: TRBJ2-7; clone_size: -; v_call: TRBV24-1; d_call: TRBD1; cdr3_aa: CATSDHGQGAFYEQYF; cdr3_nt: TGTGCCACCAGTGATCACGGACAGGGGGCTTTTTACGAGCAGTACTTC
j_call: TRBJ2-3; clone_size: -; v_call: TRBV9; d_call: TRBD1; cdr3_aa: CASSVGTGGTDTQYF; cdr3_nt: TGTGCCAGCAGCGTAGGGACAGGGGGTACAGATACGCAGTATTTT
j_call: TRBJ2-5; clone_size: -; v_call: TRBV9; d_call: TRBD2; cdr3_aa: CASSPSQAGGETQYF; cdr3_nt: TGTGCCAGCAGCCCCTCTCAAGCGGGGGGGGAGACCCAGTACTTC
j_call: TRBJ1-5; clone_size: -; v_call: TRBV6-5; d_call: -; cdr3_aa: CASSLAQPQHF; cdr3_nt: TGTGCCAGCAGTCTAGCACAGCCCCAGCATTTT
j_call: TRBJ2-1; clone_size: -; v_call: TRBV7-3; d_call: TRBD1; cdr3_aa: CASSLVGTGDNEQFF; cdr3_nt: TGTGCCAGCAGCTTAGTGGGGACAGGAGACAATGAGCAGTTCTTC
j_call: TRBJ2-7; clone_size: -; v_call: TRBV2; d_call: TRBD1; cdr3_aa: CASIRDRIYEQYF; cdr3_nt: TGTGCCAGCATTCGGGACAGGATATACGAGCAGTACTTC
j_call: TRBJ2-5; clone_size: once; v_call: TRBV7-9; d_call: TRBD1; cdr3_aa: CASSFPGQQETQYF; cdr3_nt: TGTGCCAGCAGCTTTCCGGGACAGCAGGAGACCCAGTACTTC
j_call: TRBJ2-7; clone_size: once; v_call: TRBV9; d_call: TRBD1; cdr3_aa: CASSEGQGYEQYF; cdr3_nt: TGTGCCAGCAGCGAAGGACAGGGCTACGAGCAGTACTTC
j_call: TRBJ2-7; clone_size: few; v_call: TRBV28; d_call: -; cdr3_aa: CASSLGDGEQYF; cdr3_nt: TGTGCCAGCAGTTTAGGAGACGGCGAGCAGTACTTC
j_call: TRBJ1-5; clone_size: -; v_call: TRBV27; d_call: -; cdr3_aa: CASSSQGSNQPQHF; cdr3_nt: TGTGCCAGCAGTTCCCAGGGTAGCAATCAGCCCCAGCATTTT
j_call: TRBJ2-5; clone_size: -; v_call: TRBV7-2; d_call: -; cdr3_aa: CASSLTPQETQYF; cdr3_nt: TGTGCCAGCAGCTTAACACCTCAAGAGACCCAGTACTTC
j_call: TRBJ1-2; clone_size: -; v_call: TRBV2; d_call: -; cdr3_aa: CASSPRRETNYGYTF; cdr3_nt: TGTGCCAGCTCCCCTAGACGGGAGACAAACTATGGCTACACCTTC
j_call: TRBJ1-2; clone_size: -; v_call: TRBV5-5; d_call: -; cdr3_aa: CASSLVSGSNYGYTF; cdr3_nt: TGTGCCAGCAGCTTGGTCTCAGGGTCTAACTATGGCTACACCTTC
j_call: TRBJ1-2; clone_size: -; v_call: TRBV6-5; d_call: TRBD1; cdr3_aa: CASRRTGGGGYTF; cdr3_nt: TGTGCCAGCAGACGGACAGGGGGGGGTGGCTACACCTTC
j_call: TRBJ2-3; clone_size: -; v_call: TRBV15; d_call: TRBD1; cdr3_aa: CATSVGQGLADTQYF; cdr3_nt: TGTGCCACCAGCGTCGGACAGGGGCTCGCCGATACGCAGTATTTT
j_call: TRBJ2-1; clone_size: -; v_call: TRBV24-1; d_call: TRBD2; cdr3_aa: CATSHSGGTLNEQFF; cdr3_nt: TGTGCCACCAGCCATAGCGGGGGGACTCTTAATGAGCAGTTCTTC
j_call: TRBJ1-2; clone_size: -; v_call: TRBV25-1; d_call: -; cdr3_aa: CASSRDSYYGYTF; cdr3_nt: TGTGCCAGCAGCAGAGACAGTTACTATGGCTACACCTTC
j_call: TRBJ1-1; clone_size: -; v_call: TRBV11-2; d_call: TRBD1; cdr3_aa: CASSWGQGNTEAFF; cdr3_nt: TGTGCCAGCAGCTGGGGACAGGGGAACACTGAAGCTTTCTTT
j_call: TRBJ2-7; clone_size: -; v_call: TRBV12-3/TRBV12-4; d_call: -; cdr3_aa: CASSLSNEQYF; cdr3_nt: TGTGCCAGCAGTTTGAGTAACGAGCAGTACTTC